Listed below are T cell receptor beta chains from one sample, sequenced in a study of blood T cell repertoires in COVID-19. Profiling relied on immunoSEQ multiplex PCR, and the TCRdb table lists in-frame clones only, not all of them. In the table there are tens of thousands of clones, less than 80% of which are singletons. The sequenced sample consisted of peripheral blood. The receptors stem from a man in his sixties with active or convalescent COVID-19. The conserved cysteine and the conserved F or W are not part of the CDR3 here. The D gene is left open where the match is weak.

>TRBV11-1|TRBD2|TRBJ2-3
ASSSRLAGGADTQY
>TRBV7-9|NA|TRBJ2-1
ASSLALVPYNEQF
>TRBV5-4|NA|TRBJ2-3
ASSQARLRSTDTQY
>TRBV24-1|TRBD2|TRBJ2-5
ATSDLHRGGLETQY
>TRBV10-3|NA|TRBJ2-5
AISEFRDTQETQY
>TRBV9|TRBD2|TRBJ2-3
ASSAPGLAGGPLFGTDTQY
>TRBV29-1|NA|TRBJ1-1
SVEVPPLNTEAF
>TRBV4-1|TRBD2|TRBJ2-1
ASSQAARGGYNEQF
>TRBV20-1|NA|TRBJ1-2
SSLEVDGYT
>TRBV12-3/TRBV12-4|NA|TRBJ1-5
ASSFSENQPQH